The 18 T cell receptor beta chains in this list originate from one sample, sequenced in a study of OX40 agonist ivuxolimab in advanced cancers. The data were produced by immunoSEQ multiplex PCR, yet TCRdb's version contains in-frame clones alone and is incomplete. The sample includes 23,000 or so clones, roughly 86% of them seen just once. Sequencing used CD4+ or CD8+ T cells sorted from blood, obtained in a trial of the OX40 agonist ivuxolimab. The receptor set was obtained from an adult with an advanced solid tumor such as melanoma, head and neck, liver or kidney cancer.

The V gene is TRBV5-6, the J gene TRBJ1-3, with a possible D match to TRBD1 (5 bases). The CDR3 spans 16 residues. Trimming left V 2 bases short and J 3 bases short, with 15 bases between. The germline V gene encodes CDR1 SGHDT and CDR2 YYEEEE. CDR3 sequence reads: CASSFSSGWFGNTIYF. Here the CDR3 DNA reads TGTGCCAGCAGCTTTTCGTCAGGGTGGTTTGGAAACACCATATATTTT.

The chain combines TRBV6-6 with TRBJ2-1; D is uncertain. Germline V lookup: CDR1 MNHNY, CDR2 SVGAGI (reference sequence). With 2 bases removed from V and 4 bases from J, the gap between germline ends came to 12 bases. The CDR3 has 15 amino acids. CDR3 region: CASSYRHPSYNEQFF. The CDR3 DNA reads as TGTGCCAGCAGTTACCGACACCCTAGTTACAATGAGCAGTTCTTC.

This clone has just one count. This chain uses TRBV9 with TRBJ2-1; TRBD1 matches 8 bases. The V segment lost 4 bases and the J segment 10 bases; nucleotides outside the gene matches: 10. The germline V gene encodes CDR1 SGDLS and CDR2 YYNGEE. The CDR3 length is 14 residues. The CDR3 sequence is CASSSDRGTGEQFF. CDR3 coding DNA: TGTGCCAGCAGCTCAGACAGGGGAACGGGGGAGCAGTTCTTC.

The J gene is TRBJ1-2, the V gene TRBV7-8; perhaps TRBD1 as D (6 bases). CDR1 is SGHVS and CDR2 is FQNEAQ in the germline V gene. This CDR3 contains 14 residues. Deletions cut 2 bases from V and 4 bases from J, with 11 bases between. The CDR3 protein is CASSLTGFTYGYTF. Written as DNA, the CDR3 is TGTGCCAGCAGCTTAACAGGGTTTACCTATGGCTACACCTTC.

The chain uses TRBV7-9 and TRBJ1-2, with unresolved D. Germline V gives CDR1 SEHNR, CDR2 FQNEAQ (reference sequence). Trimming left V 5 bases short and J 8 bases short, with 15 bases between. The CDR3 is 13 amino acids. CDR3: CASSPDAVSGYTF. As DNA, the CDR3 is TGTGCCAGCAGCCCCGACGCAGTTTCAGGCTACACCTTC.

This chain joins TRBV4-1 and TRBJ2-5, with D tentatively TRBD1 or TRBD2 (5 bases each). Germline CDR1 is MGHRA and CDR2 is YSYEKL. Deletions cut 2 bases from V and 5 bases from J, with 9 bases between. The CDR3 runs 13 residues. This CDR3 reads CASSQTEGETQYF. Here the CDR3 DNA reads TGCGCCAGCAGCCAAACCGAGGGGGAGACCCAGTACTTC.

The chain uses TRBV9 and TRBJ2-5; weak D call: TRBD2 (5 bases). Germline CDR1 and CDR2: SGDLS and YYNGEE. The CDR3 is 12 residues long. The V end was cut by 3 bases, the J end by 7 bases, with 10 bases between. CDR3 nucleotides: TGTGCCAGCAGCGGGCAAGAGGGGACCCAGTACTTC. Encoded protein: CASSGQEGTQYF.

This clone turned up a few times. The chain links TRBV27 to TRBJ1-1; no definite D call. Trimming stripped 2 bases from V and 6 bases from J, with 10 bases between. The CDR3 loop spans 13 amino acids. Germline V gene lookup returns CDR1 MNHEY and CDR2 SMNVEV (reference sequence). CDR3: CASSLTGGAEAFF. The CDR3 coding sequence is TGTGCCAGCAGTTTAACGGGTGGCGCTGAAGCTTTCTTT.

J is TRBJ1-4 and V is TRBV6-5, with a possible D match to TRBD1 (5 bases). This CDR3 has 16 amino acids. The V and J ends lost 4 bases and 5 bases respectively, with 17 bases between them. Germline V CDR1 and CDR2: MNHEY, SVGAGI. The CDR3 nucleotides are TGTGCCAGCAGTTCACGACCCGGGACGGTAAATGAAAAACTGTTTTTT. It specifies CASSSRPGTVNEKLFF.

This sequence joins TRBV28 and TRBJ2-1, with 8 bases matching TRBD2. The CDR3 loop spans 14 amino acids. In germline, CDR1 is MDHEN, CDR2 SYDVKM. V lost 5 bases to trimming and J lost 8 bases; unmatched junction nucleotides: 8. CDR3 nucleotide sequence: TGTGCCAGCAGTACTCCCGGCGGGAGGTATGAGCAGTTCTTC. Its translation is CASSTPGGRYEQFF.

The J gene is TRBJ1-5, the V gene TRBV13; D unresolved. This CDR3 spans 14 amino acids. Germline CDR1 and CDR2: PRHDT and FYEKMQ (reference sequence). Trimming left V 0 bases short and J 7 bases short, with 10 bases between. The CDR3 DNA reads TGTGCCAGCAGCTTAGGGGCAGGTACGCAGCCCCAGCATTTT. This translates into CASSLGAGTQPQHF.

The table lists this clone with a count of one. This chain uses TRBV11-2 with TRBJ2-6, with D unresolved. Germline CDR1 is SGHAT and CDR2 is FQNNGV. Trimming removed 6 bases at V and 1 base at J, with 10 bases between. The CDR3 has 15 residues. CDR3 nucleotide sequence: TGTGCCAGCAGACCAGACGGGTCTGGGGCCAACGTCCTGACTTTC. Its translation is CASRPDGSGANVLTF.

The chain has TRBV7-8 and TRBJ2-3, with D unclear. CDR3 length: 15 residues. Trimming removed 5 bases at V and 2 bases at J, with 14 bases between. Germline assignment: CDR1 SGHVS and CDR2 FQNEAQ. The CDR3 DNA reads as TGTGCCAGCAGCCCCGAGTTAGGGAACACAGATACGCAGTATTTT. Translating gives CASSPELGNTDTQYF.

The chain couples TRBV27 to TRBJ1-5; D not certain. V dropped 8 bases and J dropped 9 bases, with 17 bases sitting between them. This CDR3 contains 13 residues. Germline V CDR1 and CDR2: MNHEY, SMNVEV (reference sequence). CDR3 sequence (DNA): TGTGCCAGCGGCCTTGCGGGGTTTGGGCCCCAGCATTTT. Residues: CASGLAGFGPQHF.

This clone appeared once. The V call is TRBV4-1, the J call TRBJ2-7, with D possibly TRBD2 on 6 matching bases. This CDR3 comprises 13 residues. Per germline, CDR1 MGHRA and CDR2 YSYEKL. Trimming left V 0 bases short and J 4 bases short, with 7 bases between. In DNA form, the CDR3 reads TGCGCCAGCAGCCAAGACGGGGGTTACGAGCAGTACTTC. It encodes CASSQDGGYEQYF.

This chain joins TRBV4-1 and TRBJ2-3; either TRBD1 or TRBD2 may fit D (6 bases each). There are 16 residues in the CDR3. Germline V gene sequence: CDR1 MGHRA, CDR2 YSYEKL. The V gene lost 1 base and the J gene lost 3 bases, with 14 bases spanning the gap. CDR3 region: CASSQGGTGRTDTQYF. DNA for the CDR3: TGCGCCAGCAGCCAAGGTGGAACAGGGAGGACAGATACGCAGTATTTT.

The chain employs TRBV11-2 and TRBJ1-4; D is unresolved. Trimming removed 3 bases from V and 2 bases from J, with 4 bases in between. From germline, CDR1 is SGHAT and CDR2 FQNNGV. CDR3 size: 13 residues. For the CDR3, the DNA is TGTGCCAGCAGCTTTCGGACTAATGAAAAACTGTTTTTT. It yields the protein CASSFRTNEKLFF.

V usage is TRBV4-1 and J usage is TRBJ2-3; TRBD2 matches at 10 bases. CDR1 and CDR2 (germline): MGHRA, YSYEKL. The CDR3 length is 16 residues. Trimming cost V 1 base and J 6 bases; bases outside gene matches: 7. CDR3 in DNA: TGCGCCAGCAGCCAAGCGGGAGCGGGGGGGCGGGATACGCAGTATTTT. Protein: CASSQAGAGGRDTQYF.